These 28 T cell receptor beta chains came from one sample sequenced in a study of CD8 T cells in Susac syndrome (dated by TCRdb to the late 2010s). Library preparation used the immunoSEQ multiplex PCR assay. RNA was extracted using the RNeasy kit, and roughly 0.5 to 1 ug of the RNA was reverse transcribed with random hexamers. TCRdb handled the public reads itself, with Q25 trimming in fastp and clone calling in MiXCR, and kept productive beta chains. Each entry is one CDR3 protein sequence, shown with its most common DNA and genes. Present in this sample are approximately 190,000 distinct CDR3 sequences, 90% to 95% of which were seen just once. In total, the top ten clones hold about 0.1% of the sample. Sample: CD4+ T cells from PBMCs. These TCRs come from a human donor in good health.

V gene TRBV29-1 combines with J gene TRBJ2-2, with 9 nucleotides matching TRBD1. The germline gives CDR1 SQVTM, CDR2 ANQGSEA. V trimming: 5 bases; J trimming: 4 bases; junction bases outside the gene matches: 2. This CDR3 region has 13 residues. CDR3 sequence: CSVMTGGTGELFF. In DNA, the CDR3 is TGCAGCGTTATGACAGGGGGCACCGGGGAGCTGTTTTTT.

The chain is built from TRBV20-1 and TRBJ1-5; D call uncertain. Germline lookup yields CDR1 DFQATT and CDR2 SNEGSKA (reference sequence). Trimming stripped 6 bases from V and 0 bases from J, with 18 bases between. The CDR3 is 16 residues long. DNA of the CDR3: TGCAGTGCCCCGGAGGGAGGTTCTTATAGCAATCAGCCCCAGCATTTT. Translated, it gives CSAPEGGSYSNQPQHF.

The CDR3 DNA reads as TGTGCCAGCAGTTACCGGGGGGAGGAGCAGTTCTTC. It is translated as CASSYRGEEQFF. V and J are TRBV6-6 and TRBJ2-1, with 7 nucleotides matching TRBD2. CDR3 size: 12 residues. The germline V gene encodes CDR1 MNHNY and CDR2 SVGAGI (reference sequence). V gave up 2 bases and J gave up 10 bases; unmatched junction bases: 2.

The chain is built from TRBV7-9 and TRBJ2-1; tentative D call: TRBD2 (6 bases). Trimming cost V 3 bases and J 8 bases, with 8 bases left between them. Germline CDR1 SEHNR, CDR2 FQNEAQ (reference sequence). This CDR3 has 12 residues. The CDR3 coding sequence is TGTGCCAGCAGCTTGCGGGACGATGAGCAGTTCTTC. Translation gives CASSLRDDEQFF. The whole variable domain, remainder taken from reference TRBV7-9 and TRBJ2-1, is DTGVSQNPRHKITKRGQNVTFRCDPISEHNRLYWYRQTLGQGPEFLTYFQNEAQLEKSRLLSDRFSAERPKGSFSTLEIQRTEQGDSAMYLCASSLRDDEQFFGPGTRLTVL.

CDR3 DNA sequence: TGTGCCAGCAGCTTAGAAGGGACAGGGGAGATCCACGAGCAGTACTTC. Translated, it gives CASSLEGTGEIHEQYF. This chain links TRBV7-2 with TRBJ2-7, with 10 positions matching TRBD1. Trimming took 1 base from V and 5 from J; bases not matched to a gene: 8. The germline CDR1 and CDR2 sequences are SGHTA and FQGNSA. The CDR3 loop spans 16 amino acids.

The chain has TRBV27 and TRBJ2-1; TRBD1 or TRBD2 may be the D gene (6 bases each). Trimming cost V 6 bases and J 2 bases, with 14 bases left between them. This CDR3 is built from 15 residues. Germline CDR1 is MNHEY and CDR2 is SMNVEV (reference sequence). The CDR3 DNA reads TGTGCCAGCAGACCCGGGGGCATAGCCTACAATGAGCAGTTCTTC. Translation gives CASRPGGIAYNEQFF.

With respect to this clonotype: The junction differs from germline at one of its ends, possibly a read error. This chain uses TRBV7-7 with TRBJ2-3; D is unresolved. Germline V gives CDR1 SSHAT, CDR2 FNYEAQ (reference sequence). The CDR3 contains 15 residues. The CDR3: CASSPEARGTDTQYF. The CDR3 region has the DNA TGTGCTAGCAGCCCCGAGGCGAGAGGCACAGATACGCAGTATTTT. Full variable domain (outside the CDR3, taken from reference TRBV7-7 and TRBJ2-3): GAGVSQSPRYKVTKRGQDVTLRCDPISSHATLYWYQQALGQGPEFLTYFNYEAQPDKSGLPSDRFSAERPEGSISTLTIQRTEQRDSAMYRCASSPEARGTDTQYFGPGTRLTVL.

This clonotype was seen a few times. The CDR3 coding sequence is TGTGCCAGTAGTGTTGGAGCGGGGGGGCCGGATGAGCAGTTCTTC. As protein: CASSVGAGGPDEQFF. This chain connects TRBV19 to TRBJ2-1, with 10 bases that match TRBD2. Per the germline V gene, CDR1 is LNHDA and CDR2 is SQIVND (reference sequence). This CDR3 comprises 15 residues. The junction had 9 bases not matched to a gene; V was cut back by 5 bases and J by 8 bases.

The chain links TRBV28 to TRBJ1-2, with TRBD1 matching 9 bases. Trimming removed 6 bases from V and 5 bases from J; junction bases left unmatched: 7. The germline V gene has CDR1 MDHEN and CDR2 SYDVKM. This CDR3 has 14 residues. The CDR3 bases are TGTGCCAGCAGCCCCGGGACAGGGAGATATGGCTACACCTTC. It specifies CASSPGTGRYGYTF.

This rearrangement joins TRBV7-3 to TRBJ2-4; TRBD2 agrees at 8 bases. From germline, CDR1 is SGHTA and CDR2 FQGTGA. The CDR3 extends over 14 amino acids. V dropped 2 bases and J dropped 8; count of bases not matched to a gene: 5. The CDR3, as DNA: TGTGCCAGCAGCTTATGGCCGGGGGGGGACATTCAGTACTTC. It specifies CASSLWPGGDIQYF.

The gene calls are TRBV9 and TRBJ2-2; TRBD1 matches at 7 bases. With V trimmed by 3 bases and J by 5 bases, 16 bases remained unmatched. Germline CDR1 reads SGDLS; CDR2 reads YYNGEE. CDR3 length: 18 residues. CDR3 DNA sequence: TGTGCCAGCAGCGCTAGGGGGCAGGGAATAGTTTTAACCGGGGAGCTGTTTTTT. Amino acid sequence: CASSARGQGIVLTGELFF.

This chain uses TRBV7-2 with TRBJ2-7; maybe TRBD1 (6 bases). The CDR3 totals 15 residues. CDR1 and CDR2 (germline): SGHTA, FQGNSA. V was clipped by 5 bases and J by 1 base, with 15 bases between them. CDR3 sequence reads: CASSREDRRSYEQYF. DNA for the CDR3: TGTGCCAGCAGCCGTGAAGACAGGAGATCCTACGAGCAGTACTTC.

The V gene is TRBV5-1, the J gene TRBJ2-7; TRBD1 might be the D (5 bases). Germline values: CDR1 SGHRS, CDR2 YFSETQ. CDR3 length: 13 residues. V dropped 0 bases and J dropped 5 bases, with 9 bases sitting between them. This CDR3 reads CASSLARADEQYF. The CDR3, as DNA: TGCGCCAGCAGCTTGGCCAGGGCGGACGAGCAGTACTTC.

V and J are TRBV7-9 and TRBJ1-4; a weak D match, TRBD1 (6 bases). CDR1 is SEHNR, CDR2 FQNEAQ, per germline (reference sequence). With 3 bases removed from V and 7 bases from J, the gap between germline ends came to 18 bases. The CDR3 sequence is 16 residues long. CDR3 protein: CASSLGPAGAGEKLFF. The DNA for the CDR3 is TGTGCCAGCAGCTTGGGCCCTGCAGGGGCGGGTGAAAAACTGTTTTTT.

This CDR3 reads CASSQEQARGSPLHF. CDR3 DNA: TGTGCCAGCAGCCAAGAACAAGCTCGGGGGTCACCCCTCCACTTT. The chain recombines TRBV14 with TRBJ1-6; tentative D call: TRBD1 (5 bases). Deletions cut 0 bases from V and 10 bases from J, with 13 bases between. Germline CDR1 SGHDN, CDR2 FVKESK. CDR3 length: 15 amino acids.

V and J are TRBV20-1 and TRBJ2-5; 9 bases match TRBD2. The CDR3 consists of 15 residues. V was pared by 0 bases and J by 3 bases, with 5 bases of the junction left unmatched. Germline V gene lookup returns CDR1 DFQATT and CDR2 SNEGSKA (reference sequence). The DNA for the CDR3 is TGCAGTGCTAGAGATCTCGCGGGGGGGAAAGAGACCCAGTACTTC. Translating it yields CSARDLAGGKETQYF.

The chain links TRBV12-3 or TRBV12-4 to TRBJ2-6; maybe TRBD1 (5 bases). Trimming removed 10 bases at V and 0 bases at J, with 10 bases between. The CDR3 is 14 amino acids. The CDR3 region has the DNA TGTGCCACCTTTAGGGGCTCTGGGGCCAACGTCCTGACTTTC. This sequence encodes CATFRGSGANVLTF.

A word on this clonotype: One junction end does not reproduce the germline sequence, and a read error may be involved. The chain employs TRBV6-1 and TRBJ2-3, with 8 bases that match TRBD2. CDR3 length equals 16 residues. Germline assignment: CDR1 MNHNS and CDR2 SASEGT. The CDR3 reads CASREGRGASTDTQYF. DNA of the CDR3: TGTGCCAGCAGAGAAGGGCGGGGGGCTAGCACAGATACGCAGTATTTT.

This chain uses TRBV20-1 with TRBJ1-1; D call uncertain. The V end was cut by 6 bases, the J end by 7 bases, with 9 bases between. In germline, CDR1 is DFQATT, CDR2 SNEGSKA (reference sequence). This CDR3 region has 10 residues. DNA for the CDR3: TGCAGTGCCCGCGACGGTGAAGCTTTCTTT. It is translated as CSARDGEAFF.

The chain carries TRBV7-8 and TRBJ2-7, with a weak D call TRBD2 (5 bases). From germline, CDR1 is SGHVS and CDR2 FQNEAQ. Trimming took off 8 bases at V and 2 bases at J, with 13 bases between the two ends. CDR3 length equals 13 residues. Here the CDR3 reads CASSSGLTYEQYF. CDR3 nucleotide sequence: TGTGCCAGCTCTTCGGGGTTGACCTACGAGCAGTACTTC.

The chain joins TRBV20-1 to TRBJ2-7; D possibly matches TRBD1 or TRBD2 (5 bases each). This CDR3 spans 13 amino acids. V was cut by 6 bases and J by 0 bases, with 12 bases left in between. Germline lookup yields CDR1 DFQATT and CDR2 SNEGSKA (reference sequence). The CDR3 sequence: CSARDENSYEQYV. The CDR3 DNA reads TGCAGTGCCCGGGACGAAAACTCCTACGAGCAGTACGTC.

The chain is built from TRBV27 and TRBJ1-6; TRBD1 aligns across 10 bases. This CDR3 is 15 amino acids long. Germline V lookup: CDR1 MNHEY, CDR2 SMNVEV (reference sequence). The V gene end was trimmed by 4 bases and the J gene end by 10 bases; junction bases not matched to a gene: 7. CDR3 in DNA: TGTGCCAGCAGTTGGGGGACAGGGGACAACTCACCCCTCCACTTT. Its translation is CASSWGTGDNSPLHF.

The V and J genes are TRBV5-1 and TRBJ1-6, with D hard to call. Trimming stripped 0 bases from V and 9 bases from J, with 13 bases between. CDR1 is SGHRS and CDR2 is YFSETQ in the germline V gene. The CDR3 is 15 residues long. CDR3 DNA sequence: TGCGCCAGCAGCTTGGAACCACAAAGTAGTTCACCCCTCCACTTT. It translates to CASSLEPQSSSPLHF.

The chain's CDR3 is CASSLQGINYGYTF. DNA for the CDR3: TGTGCCAGCAGCTTACAGGGGATTAACTATGGCTACACCTTC. The chain couples TRBV7-9 to TRBJ1-2, with D perhaps matching TRBD1 (6 bases). Deletions cut 2 bases from V and 1 base from J, with 8 bases between. From germline, CDR1 is SEHNR and CDR2 FQNEAQ (reference sequence). This CDR3 contains 14 residues.

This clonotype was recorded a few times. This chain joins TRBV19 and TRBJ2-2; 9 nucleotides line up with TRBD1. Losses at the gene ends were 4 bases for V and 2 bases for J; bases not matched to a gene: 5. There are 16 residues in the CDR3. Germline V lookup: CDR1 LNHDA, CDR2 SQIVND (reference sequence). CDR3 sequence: CASSRRTGANTGELFF. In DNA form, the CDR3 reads TGTGCCAGTAGTAGGCGGACAGGGGCTAACACCGGGGAGCTGTTTTTT.

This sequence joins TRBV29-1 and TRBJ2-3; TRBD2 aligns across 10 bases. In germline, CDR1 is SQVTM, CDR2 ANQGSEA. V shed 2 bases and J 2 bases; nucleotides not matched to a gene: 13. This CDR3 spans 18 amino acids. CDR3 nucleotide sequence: TGCAGCGTTGAAAGACAGGGGCCCGGACTAGCGGCCACAGATACGCAGTATTTT. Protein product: CSVERQGPGLAATDTQYF.

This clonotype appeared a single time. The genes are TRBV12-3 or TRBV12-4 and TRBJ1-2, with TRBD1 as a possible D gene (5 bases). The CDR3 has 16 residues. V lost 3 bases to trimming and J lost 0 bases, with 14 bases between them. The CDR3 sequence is CASSLPPGVTNYGYTF. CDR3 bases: TGTGCCAGCAGTTTGCCACCGGGGGTAACTAACTATGGCTACACCTTC.

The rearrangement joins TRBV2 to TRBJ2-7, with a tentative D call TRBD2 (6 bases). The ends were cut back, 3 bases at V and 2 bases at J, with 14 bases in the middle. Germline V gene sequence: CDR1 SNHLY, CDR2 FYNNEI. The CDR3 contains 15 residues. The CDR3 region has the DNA TGTGCCAGCAGTGAGGAGGGAATTGGACCCTACGAGCAGTACGTC. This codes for CASSEEGIGPYEQYV.